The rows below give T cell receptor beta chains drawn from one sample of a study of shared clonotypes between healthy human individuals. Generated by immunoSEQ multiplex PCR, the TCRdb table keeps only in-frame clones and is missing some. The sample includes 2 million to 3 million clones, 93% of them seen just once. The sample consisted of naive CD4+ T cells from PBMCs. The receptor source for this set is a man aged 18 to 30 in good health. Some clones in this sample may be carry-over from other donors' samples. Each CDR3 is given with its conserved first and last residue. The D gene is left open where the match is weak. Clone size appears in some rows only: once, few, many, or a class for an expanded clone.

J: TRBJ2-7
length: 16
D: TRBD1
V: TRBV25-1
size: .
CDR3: CASSEWGQGLVYEQYF
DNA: TGTGCCAGCAGTGAATGGGGACAGGGTTTGGTCTACGAGCAGTACTTC

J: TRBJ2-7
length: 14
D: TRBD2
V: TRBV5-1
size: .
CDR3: CASSLSLAGAEQYF
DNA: TGCGCCAGCAGCCTGTCCCTAGCGGGAGCCGAGCAGTACTTC

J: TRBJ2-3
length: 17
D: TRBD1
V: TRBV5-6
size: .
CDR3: CASSFYWTGGISDTQYF
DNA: TGTGCCAGCAGCTTTTACTGGACAGGGGGCATATCAGATACGCAGTATTTT

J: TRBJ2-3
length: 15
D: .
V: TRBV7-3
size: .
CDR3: CASSLLGDFADTQYF
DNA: TGTGCCAGCAGCTTGTTGGGGGACTTCGCAGATACGCAGTATTTT

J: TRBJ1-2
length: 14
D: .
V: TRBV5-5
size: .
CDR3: CASSLAAGLYGYTF
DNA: TGTGCCAGCAGCTTGGCGGCGGGACTCTATGGCTACACCTTC

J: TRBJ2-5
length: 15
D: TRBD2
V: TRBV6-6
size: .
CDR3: CASSSGTRGAETQYF
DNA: TGTGCCAGCAGTTCCGGGACTAGGGGAGCGGAGACCCAGTACTTC

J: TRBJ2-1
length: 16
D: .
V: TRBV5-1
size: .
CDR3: CASSILGTRRGNEQFF
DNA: TGCGCCAGCAGCATCCTCGGGACTCGAAGAGGCAATGAGCAGTTCTTC

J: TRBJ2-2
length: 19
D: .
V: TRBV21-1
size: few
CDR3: CASSKDEGGRGTNTGELFF
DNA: TGTGCCAGCAGCAAAGATGAAGGAGGCAGGGGGACGAACACCGGGGAGCTGTTTTTT

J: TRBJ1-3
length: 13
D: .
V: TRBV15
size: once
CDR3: CATSTGTGNTIYF
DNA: TGTGCCACCAGCACAGGAACGGGAAACACCATATATTTT

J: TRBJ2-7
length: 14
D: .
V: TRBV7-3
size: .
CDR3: CASSPGGSSDEQYF
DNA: TGTGCCAGCAGCCCTGGGGGTAGCTCGGACGAGCAGTACTTC

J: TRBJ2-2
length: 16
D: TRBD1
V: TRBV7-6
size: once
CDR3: CASSPVGQGRAGELFF
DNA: TGTGCCAGCAGCCCTGTGGGACAGGGGCGCGCCGGGGAGCTGTTTTTT

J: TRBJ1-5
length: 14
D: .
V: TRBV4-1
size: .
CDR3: CASSQVSRNQPQHF
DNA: TGCGCCAGCAGCCAAGTATCCAGGAATCAGCCCCAGCATTTT

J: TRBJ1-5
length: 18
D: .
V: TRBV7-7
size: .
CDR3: CASSLGPPGGGSNQPQHF
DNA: TGTGCCAGCAGCTTGGGACCCCCCGGGGGGGGCAGCAATCAGCCCCAGCATTTT

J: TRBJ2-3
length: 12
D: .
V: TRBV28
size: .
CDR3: CASNSPTDTQYF
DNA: TGTGCCAGCAACTCCCCCACAGATACGCAGTATTTT

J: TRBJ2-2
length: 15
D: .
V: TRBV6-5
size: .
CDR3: CASSYGRPNTGELFF
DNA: TGTGCCAGCAGTTATGGCAGACCGAACACCGGGGAGCTGTTTTTT

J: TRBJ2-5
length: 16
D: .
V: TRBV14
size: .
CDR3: CASSTGVRPLPETQYF
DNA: TGTGCCAGCAGTACGGGGGTCAGGCCCCTGCCAGAGACCCAGTACTTC

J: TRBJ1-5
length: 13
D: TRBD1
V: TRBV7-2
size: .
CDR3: CASSPGQDQPQHF
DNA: TGTGCCAGCAGCCCCGGACAGGATCAGCCCCAGCATTTT

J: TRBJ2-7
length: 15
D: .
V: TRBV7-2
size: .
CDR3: CASSLGAPSSYEQYF
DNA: TGTGCCAGCAGCTTGGGGGCACCAAGCTCCTACGAGCAGTACTTC

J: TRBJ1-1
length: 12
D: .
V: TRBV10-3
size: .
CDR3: CAISGQDGEAFF
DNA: TGTGCCATCAGTGGACAGGATGGTGAAGCTTTCTTT

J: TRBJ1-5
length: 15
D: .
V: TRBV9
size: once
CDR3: CASSVDPVSNQPQHF
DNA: TGTGCCAGCAGCGTAGATCCGGTTAGCAATCAGCCCCAGCATTTT